This T cell receptor (beta chain) originates from a study of radiotherapy plus CTLA-4 blockade in lung cancer (dated 2018 in TCRdb). Background on the whole study: Among enrolled patients, around 20% had an objective response and roughly 30% reached disease control. Results and caveats for the whole study, not just this receptor: After treatment with radiotherapy and ipilimumab, TCR clones that came from tumors expanded in the peripheral blood. Early dynamic changes in blood T cell clones, together with increased serum interferon-beta after radiation, were reported as the strongest predictors of response.

Library generation was performed with the immunoSEQ multiplex PCR assay. In its TCRdb copy, this immuneACCESS table keeps in-frame sequences only and misses some clones. Where compared with another copy, unresolved V genes explain less than half of these, and the others have no known cause. For this sample the table gives roughly 70,000 clones, of which around 90% were detected only once. Clones ranked in the top ten supply 35% to 50% of the sample. Regarding this clone: Its recognized antigen is unknown. No clone much larger than this one lies a single base away; base qualities are absent.

In this study, focal radiation therapy paired with CTLA-4 blockade (ipilimumab) was tested in patients who had chemo-refractory metastatic non-small-cell lung cancer. The CDR3, from cysteine to phenylalanine, totals 16 residues. Just CDR3 DNA is preserved here, 48 bases in frame from base 1. V is cut back by 4 bases and J by 6 bases, with 11 bases in the junction unmatched. The germline V gene sets CDR1 to MGHRA and CDR2 to YSYEKL. Sequencing was performed on peripheral blood, taken from a patient treated with radiotherapy plus ipilimumab. The receptor was isolated from a human donor with non-small cell lung cancer that progressed on radiotherapy plus ipilimumab. This chain joins TRBV4-1 to TRBJ1-2; 10 central bases correspond to TRBD1. The CDR3 reads as follows: CASSPAPGQGIHGYTF. The nucleotides are TGCGCCAGCAGCCCCGCCCCGGGACAGGGGATCCATGGCTACACCTTC.